This T cell receptor beta chain was identified in a study of cytomegalovirus exposure and HLA in healthy donors. Whole-study results and caveats: The study flagged some 170 TCR beta chains as cytomegalovirus-associated. At a 0.05 false discovery rate, a later analysis found approximately 17,000 TCR beta sequences to be associated with HLA alleles. Earlier results showed most TCR beta V segments being productive about 90% or about 30% of the time.

Germline V gene sequence: CDR1 SGHVS, CDR2 FQNEAQ. CDR3 length: 17 residues. The junction had 6 bases not matched to a gene; V was cut back by 4 bases and J by 0 bases. A word on this clone: Its target is unknown.

The study ran its PCR with 60 Vbeta and 13 Jbeta primers. Using immunoSEQ multiplex PCR, the repertoire was profiled, and TCRdb retains in-frame clones only, with some absent. The table lists 95,000 to 150,000 clones, 65% to 85% of them singletons. The clonotype was recovered from a man aged 45-65 years in good health and CMV-seronegative. The sequencing input was PBMCs. The chain recombines TRBV7-8 with TRBJ2-7, with 13 bases identical to TRBD2. CDR3 sequence reads: CASSWTSGGVSSYEQYF. In DNA form, the CDR3 reads TGTGCCAGCAGCTGGACTAGCGGGGGAGTAAGCTCCTACGAGCAGTACTTC.